Sequencing of this T cell receptor beta chain was carried out in a study of identical twins. Findings of the study overall: The study found weaker excess twin sharing in beta out-of-frame sequences. Interpretation of the results relied on cross-sectional statistical analysis and not on following the same donors. For monozygotic twins, models underestimated out-of-frame TCR alpha sharing.

This clonotype was counted between two and nine times. Its cognate antigen is unknown. Template switching added a universal primer site, and cDNA bore unique molecular identifiers. TCRdb fed the 5' RACE reads into MiXCR, producing one record per CDR3 protein. Seen here are around 250,000 distinct CDR3 sequences, approximately 8.3% observed once, and the top ten hold over 2.5%. Unmatched junction bases numbered 3, after V lost 2 bases and J lost 5 bases. The CDR3 has 15 residues. The sample was also reused in another study, on yellow fever vaccine responses in identical twins.

Sequencing was carried out using CD8+ T cells sorted from blood. The chain recombines TRBV12-3 or TRBV12-4 with TRBJ2-1; 10 bases agree with TRBD2. The receptor comes from a woman younger than 30 in good health. The CDR3 DNA sequence: TGTGCCAGCAGTTTAAGGACTAGCGGACACAATGAGCAGTTCTTC. This encodes CASSLRTSGHNEQFF.